The rows below give T cell receptor beta chains drawn from one sample of a study of CXCR3-negative and CXCR3-positive naive CD8 T cells. TCRdb reanalyzed the 5' RACE reads and collapses them to one entry per CDR3 protein, without DNA. The table lists tens of thousands of distinct CDR3 sequences, with less than 1.1% in the top ten. Sequenced material: naive CXCR3- CD8+ T cells from blood. The receptors shown here come from a human donor in good health. Some clones in this sample may be carry-over from other donors' samples. Each CDR3 is given with its conserved first and last residue.

CDR3: CSVVGGGGLNTGELFF
V: TRBV29-1
J: TRBJ2-2
length: 16

CDR3: CASSQVGNYNEQFF
V: TRBV14
J: TRBJ2-1
length: 14

CDR3: CASSELFGMNTEAFF
V: TRBV12-3/TRBV12-4
J: TRBJ1-1
length: 15

CDR3: CSARWRDRGEAFF
V: TRBV20-1
J: TRBJ1-1
length: 13

CDR3: CASSPGTNPYEQYF
V: TRBV9
J: TRBJ2-7
length: 14

CDR3: CASTWGSQGEQYF
V: TRBV6-5
J: TRBJ2-7
length: 13

CDR3: CASSGLAGNTGELFF
V: TRBV19
J: TRBJ2-2
length: 15

CDR3: CASSIGLYYEQYF
V: TRBV19
J: TRBJ2-7
length: 13

CDR3: CASSQDAGNTGELFF
V: TRBV4-3
J: TRBJ2-2
length: 15

CDR3: CASSPEGTGELFF
V: TRBV4-1
J: TRBJ2-2
length: 13

CDR3: CASRNRGDYTGELFF
V: TRBV6-2/TRBV6-3
J: TRBJ2-2
length: 15

CDR3: CSVDGVDAGSYNEQFF
V: TRBV29-1
J: TRBJ2-1
length: 16

CDR3: CASSSLLGYGYTF
V: TRBV6-5
J: TRBJ1-2
length: 13

CDR3: CASSPEAYTDTQYF
V: TRBV7-9
J: TRBJ2-3
length: 14

CDR3: CSVEGGGYTDTQYF
V: TRBV29-1
J: TRBJ2-3
length: 14

CDR3: CSAPVSSYNEQFF
V: TRBV20-1
J: TRBJ2-1
length: 13

CDR3: CSAQPGFGATDTQYF
V: TRBV20-1
J: TRBJ2-3
length: 15

CDR3: CASSQMPLGTTGEQYF
V: TRBV13
J: TRBJ2-7
length: 16